This T cell receptor beta chain was captured in a study of T cell changes during pregnancy in multiple sclerosis. Trimming took 3 bases from V and 2 from J, leaving 14 bases between them. Germline CDR1 is SNHLY and CDR2 is FYNNEI. This CDR3 has 15 residues. Here immunoSEQ multiplex PCR was the method, and the copy in TCRdb shows in-frame clones only, minus some. The sample has 35,000 or so clones, 70% to 90% seen once. The rearrangement links TRBV2 to TRBJ2-7; D perhaps matches TRBD1 (5 bases). The sequencing here drew on CD8+ T cells from peripheral blood mononuclear cells, taken in the third trimester of pregnancy. This clonotype was sampled from a female donor with multiple sclerosis, enrolled in a pregnancy study. The CDR3 DNA sequence: TGTGCCAGCAGTGATGCCGGCAGGGCCCCCTACGAGCAGTACTTC. Its translation is CASSDAGRAPYEQYF.